This record covers a single T cell receptor (beta chain). Its antigen has not been determined. One base away there is no much larger clone; base qualities are not given. The sample belongs to a study of T cell changes during pregnancy in multiple sclerosis (dated by TCRdb to between 2017 and 2020). General notes on the study: The study looked at changes in the T cell repertoire across pregnancy in women with multiple sclerosis.

The library came from the immunoSEQ multiplex PCR assay. TCRdb took this table from immuneACCESS and kept in-frame rearrangements with V and J called. Such tables lack part of the clones; where checked against another copy, unresolved V genes explain under half of the gap, and the rest is unexplained. The sample table holds over 50,000 clones, of which 90% were seen once. The top ten clonotypes cover roughly 0.9% of the sample. V loses 0 bases of germline sequence and J loses 3 bases, and the interval between the two ends is 8 bases. The CDR3 holds 14 amino acids from the cysteine to the phenylalanine. The read is trimmed to its CDR3 DNA, 42 bases read in frame from base 1. The germline V gene (reference sequence) provides CDR1 MNHNY and CDR2 SVGAGI.

The sequencing used peripheral blood, collected in the first trimester of pregnancy. The source of this sequence is a female donor in good health, enrolled as a control in a pregnancy study. The rearranged chain carries TRBV6-6 and TRBJ1-1; no D gene is confidently identified. The nucleotide sequence reads TGTGCCAGCAGTTACTCGGGGAGACACACTGAAGCTTTCTTT. Its translation reads: CASSYSGRHTEAFF.